The rows below give T cell receptor beta chains drawn from one sample of a study of blood T cells in healthy people across ages. TCRdb fed the 5' RACE reads into MiXCR, producing one record per CDR3 protein. This repertoire shows about 970,000 distinct CDR3 sequences, 51% found once; its top ten account for about 22%. Sequencing was done on a sample of blood. These TCRs come from a woman aged 55-69 years in good health. The CDR3 runs from the conserved cysteine through the conserved F or W. The D gene is left open where the match is weak. Expanded clones get a size class; other rows say once, few or many, or leave the size out.

CDR3nt | CDR3aa | j_gene | abundance | d_gene | v_gene
TGCGCCAGCAGCCATCCCCCCCGGGGAGGCTACACCTTC | CASSHPPRGGYTF | TRBJ1-2 | few | NA | TRBV4-1
TGCGCCAGCAGCCACGAGGGGACTAGCGGGAACACCGGGGAGCTGTTTTTT | CASSHEGTSGNTGELFF | TRBJ2-2 | NA | TRBD2 | TRBV4-1
TGTGCCAGCAGCTTAGCCCGAGGGCTAGCGGGATCCCAAGAGACCCAGTACTTC | CASSLARGLAGSQETQYF | TRBJ2-5 | NA | TRBD2 | TRBV7-9
TGTGCCATCAGTGTCAGGGCGGGGAACACCGGGGAGCTGTTTTTT | CAISVRAGNTGELFF | TRBJ2-2 | NA | NA | TRBV10-3
TGTGCCAGCAGCCCTCAAGGTTTAGTTTCGGCGGGAGCTAAGGAGCAGTTCTTC | CASSPQGLVSAGAKEQFF | TRBJ2-1 | NA | TRBD2 | TRBV4-2
TGTGCCAGCAGCCAAGACTCGGCAGGGGGCTCCTACGAGCAGTACTTC | CASSQDSAGGSYEQYF | TRBJ2-7 | NA | TRBD1 | TRBV4-2
TGCGCCAGCAGCCAAGTATGGGACCACCGAAACTACGAGCAGTACTTC | CASSQVWDHRNYEQYF | TRBJ2-7 | few | NA | TRBV4-3
TGTGCCAGCAGTTATATAGGCGATGAGCAGTTCTTC | CASSYIGDEQFF | TRBJ2-1 | NA | NA | TRBV6-6
TGTGCCAGCGGAAAATTAGCGGGAGGATACGAGCAGTACTTC | CASGKLAGGYEQYF | TRBJ2-7 | NA | TRBD2 | TRBV4-2
TGCAGTGCTAGGGTGACGGCCTACAATGAGCAGTTCTTC | CSARVTAYNEQFF | TRBJ2-1 | NA | NA | TRBV20-1
TGTGCCAGCAGCTTACGGCTAGCGGGAGGGCCGGAGCAGTTCTTC | CASSLRLAGGPEQFF | TRBJ2-1 | NA | TRBD2 | TRBV13
TGCGCCAGCAGCCAAAACCTCCGGGGACAGGGTTCATCAGATACGCAGTATTTT | CASSQNLRGQGSSDTQYF | TRBJ2-3 | once | TRBD1 | TRBV4-1
TGTGCCAGCAGCCTGGGACTAGCGGGAGGCCGCTACGAGCAGTACTTC | CASSLGLAGGRYEQYF | TRBJ2-7 | once | TRBD2 | TRBV12-3/TRBV12-4
TGCGCCAGCAGCCAAGATAAGGCCAGAATCTATGGCTACACCTTC | CASSQDKARIYGYTF | TRBJ1-2 | NA | NA | TRBV4-1
TGTGCCAGCAGCCGCGACGTCAGCTCCTACAATGAGCAGTACTTC | CASSRDVSSYNEQYF | TRBJ2-7 | NA | NA | TRBV3-1
TGTGCCAGCGGCCCAGGACAGGGCTCCTACGAGCAGTACTTC | CASGPGQGSYEQYF | TRBJ2-7 | NA | TRBD1 | TRBV4-2
TGTGCCAGCAGACCGGGACAGGGTAACTATGGCTACACCTTC | CASRPGQGNYGYTF | TRBJ1-2 | NA | TRBD1 | TRBV12-3/TRBV12-4
TGTGCCATCAGTGGGGGGGGACTAGCGGCTACGGACTACAATGAGCAGTTCTTC | CAISGGGLAATDYNEQFF | TRBJ2-1 | NA | TRBD2 | TRBV10-3
TGCGCCAGCAGCCCGGCGGATAGGGAGACCCAGTACTTC | CASSPADRETQYF | TRBJ2-5 | few | NA | TRBV10-1
TGTGCCAGCAGTTTATATACCGATGAGCAGTTCTTC | CASSLYTDEQFF | TRBJ2-1 | NA | NA | TRBV28
TGCAGCGTTGTAGAGGGTAAGGGCTATGGCTACACCTTC | CSVVEGKGYGYTF | TRBJ1-2 | NA | NA | TRBV29-1
TGTGCCAGCAGCTTAGCGGGGGTCCAATCCTACGAGCAGTACTTC | CASSLAGVQSYEQYF | TRBJ2-7 | few | NA | TRBV7-8
TGCGCCAGCAGCTTCCTCGGGGACAGCTCCTACGAGCAGTACTTC | CASSFLGDSSYEQYF | TRBJ2-7 | NA | TRBD1 | TRBV5-1
TGTGCCAGCAGTTTAGTTCGTCGTCTAGGGACTAGCGGCCCAAGGGATGAGCAGTTCTTC | CASSLVRRLGTSGPRDEQFF | TRBJ2-1 | NA | TRBD2 | TRBV12-3/TRBV12-4
TGCGCCAGCAGCCAAGAGTTAGGTAGGGGGTCCTACGAGCAGTACTTC | CASSQELGRGSYEQYF | TRBJ2-7 | NA | NA | TRBV4-3
TGTGCCAGCAGCGTAGATGGGGCACCCTGGTACGAGCAGTACTTC | CASSVDGAPWYEQYF | TRBJ2-7 | many | NA | TRBV9
TGTGCCAGCAGGGGACTAGAACACTACGAGCAGTACTTC | CASRGLEHYEQYF | TRBJ2-7 | NA | TRBD2 | TRBV6-6
TGTGCCAGCAGTTTGTCCCCCTCCAACGAGCAGTTCTTC | CASSLSPSNEQFF | TRBJ2-1 | many | NA | TRBV27